What follows are 24 T cell receptor beta chains derived from one specimen sequenced in a study of T cells in Graves' hyperthyroidism and ophthalmopathy. It was RNA transcripts that yielded the amplified TCR beta CDR3 regions. First-round RT-PCR targeting the TCR CDR3 was performed with the HTBI primer set. TCRdb recomputed calls from the multiplex PCR reads with MiXCR, one row per CDR3 protein. The sample shows hundreds of thousands of distinct CDR3 sequences, approximately 13% of them seen only once. Input material: blood. The origin of the receptors is a woman aged 25 to 45 with Graves' hyperthyroidism that later progressed to Graves' ophthalmopathy.

The DNA for the CDR3 is TGTGCCAGCAGCGTAGGTCAGGGCTCCGACTATGGCTACACCTTC. Its protein product is CASSVGQGSDYGYTF. The V gene is TRBV9, the J gene TRBJ1-2; D perhaps matches TRBD1 (5 bases). V was clipped by 0 bases and J by 3 bases, with 12 bases between them. The CDR3 runs 15 residues. Looked up from germline, CDR1 is SGDLS and CDR2 is YYNGEE. The full variable domain, with the rest looked up from reference TRBV9 and TRBJ1-2, is DSGVTQTPKHLITATGQRVTLRCSPRSGDLSVYWYQQSLDQGLQFLIQYYNGEERAKGNILERFSAQQFPDLHSELNLSSLELGDSALYFCASSVGQGSDYGYTFGSGTRLTVV.

The table lists this clonotype with many counts. The genes are TRBV11-2 and TRBJ1-2, with 8 bases matching TRBD1. The V segment lost 1 base and the J segment 5 bases; nucleotides outside the gene matches: 9. The germline V gene encodes CDR1 SGHAT and CDR2 FQNNGV. This CDR3 is built from 16 residues. The CDR3 sequence: CASSLGGQGLSYGYTF. DNA of the CDR3: TGTGCCAGCAGCTTAGGCGGACAGGGCCTATCATATGGCTACACCTTC.

The rearrangement joins TRBV20-1 to TRBJ2-7; TRBD2 is a possible D gene (5 bases). Trimming stripped 6 bases from V and 6 bases from J, with 18 bases between. There are 13 residues in the CDR3. CDR1 is DFQATT and CDR2 is SNEGSKA in the germline V gene (reference sequence). The CDR3 DNA follows: TGCAGTGCAAAGGACTCACTTTTGGGCGAGCAGTACTTC. Protein product: CSAKDSLLGEQYF.

The chain links TRBV20-1 to TRBJ1-2; D ambiguous. Germline CDR1 is DFQATT and CDR2 is SNEGSKA (reference sequence). CDR3 size: 13 residues. V was clipped by 6 bases and J by 5 bases, with 16 bases between them. As DNA, the CDR3 is TGCAGTGCAACATCCCCCGGGATGTATGGCTACACCTTC. Its translation: CSATSPGMYGYTF.

This clonotype was picked up many times. The genes are TRBV6-1 and TRBJ2-5; a weak D match, TRBD1 (6 bases). V was trimmed by 4 bases and J by 5 bases, leaving 11 bases between them. CDR1 MNHNS and CDR2 SASEGT come from the germline V gene. The CDR3 has 13 amino acids. The DNA of the CDR3 is TGTGCCAGCAGTGTGGGGGCCGCGGAGACCCAGTACTTC. The encoded protein is CASSVGAAETQYF.

This clonotype was recorded at least ten times. The J gene is TRBJ2-1, the V gene TRBV29-1, with a possible D match to TRBD1 (5 bases). Germline CDR1 is SQVTM and CDR2 is ANQGSEA. Trimming removed 7 bases at V and 3 bases at J, with 10 bases between. The CDR3 consists of 12 residues. The CDR3 region is CSAQVIYNEQFF. For the CDR3, the DNA is TGCAGCGCACAGGTAATCTACAATGAGCAGTTCTTC.

The chain couples TRBV20-1 to TRBJ2-5, with D perhaps assigned TRBD1 or TRBD2 (5 bases each). The CDR3 is made up of 15 amino acids. V lost 3 bases, J lost 2 bases, and 16 bases lay in between. Germline-derived CDR1 and CDR2 are DFQATT and SNEGSKA (reference sequence). In DNA form, the CDR3 reads TGCAGTGCTAGTAATAGGGGAGAAGGGCAAGAGACCCAGTACTTC. This encodes CSASNRGEGQETQYF.

This clonotype was seen ten or more times. This sequence joins TRBV19 and TRBJ1-5; D gene uncertain. CDR1 LNHDA and CDR2 SQIVND come from the germline V gene (reference sequence). This CDR3 spans 14 amino acids. V gave up 6 bases and J gave up 2 bases, with 11 bases separating them. CDR3 in DNA: TGTGCCAGTAGAGTAGTTGGAGGCAATCAGCCCCAGCATTTT. Encoded protein: CASRVVGGNQPQHF.

The chain recombines TRBV6-4 with TRBJ2-1; 7 nucleotides align to TRBD1. The J call may be in error: the DNA end matches TRBJ2-7 better. Germline V gives CDR1 MRHNA, CDR2 SNTAGT. The CDR3 sequence is 17 residues long. The chain's CDR3 is CASSRQGNPGLYNEQYF. The CDR3 nucleotides read TGTGCCAGCAGTCGACAGGGTAATCCAGGCCTCTACAATGAGCAGTACTTC.

This clonotype occurred many times. The chain employs TRBV7-2 and TRBJ1-2; possibly TRBD1 for D (5 bases). Germline V gives CDR1 SGHTA, CDR2 FQGNSA. Trimming removed 9 bases from V and 8 bases from J, with 28 bases in between. The CDR3 has 16 amino acids. This chain's CDR3 is CASVPGRSLVYGGYTF. DNA of the CDR3: TGTGCCAGTGTTCCGGGACGGAGCCTAGTTTACGGAGGCTACACCTTC.

This clonotype came up many times. The rearrangement links TRBV7-8 to TRBJ2-1; D not resolved. This CDR3 is built from 15 residues. Trimming cost V 7 bases and J 4 bases, with 17 bases left between them. Germline V gene sequence: CDR1 SGHVS, CDR2 FQNEAQ. The CDR3 DNA follows: TGTGCCAGCATCGAGTGGCTAGGTAGTTACAATGAGCAGTTCTTC. Protein sequence: CASIEWLGSYNEQFF.

This clonotype was detected ten times or more. This chain connects TRBV28 to TRBJ2-5; a weak D match, TRBD1 (6 bases). Trimming removed 4 bases at V and 5 bases at J, with 8 bases between. Looked up from germline, CDR1 is MDHEN and CDR2 is SYDVKM. The CDR3 has 12 amino acids. CDR3 loop: CASSSRGETQYF. The CDR3 DNA is TGTGCCAGCAGTTCCAGGGGTGAGACCCAGTACTTC. Drawing the rest from reference TRBV28 and TRBJ2-5, the complete variable domain is DVKVTQSSRYLVKRTGEKVFLECVQDMDHENMFWYRQDPGLGLRLIYFSYDVKMKEKGDIPEGYSVSREKKERFSLILESASTNQTSMYLCASSSRGETQYFGPGTRLLVL.

This clonotype has ten or more counts. V and J are TRBV7-9 and TRBJ2-3, with unresolved D. This CDR3 contains 12 residues. Trimming cost V 5 bases and J 2 bases, with 5 bases left between them. Germline lookup yields CDR1 SEHNR and CDR2 FQNEAQ (reference sequence). The CDR3 DNA is TGTGCCAGCAGCATTCTCACAGATACGCAGTATTTT. Translated, it gives CASSILTDTQYF.

The sample holds many counts of this clonotype. This rearrangement joins TRBV11-3 to TRBJ2-7; TRBD2 aligns across 12 bases. The CDR3 covers 18 residues. After removal of 5 bases from V and 0 bases from J, the junction contained 11 bases not matched to a gene. Germline CDR1 is SGHNT and CDR2 is YENEEA. Here the CDR3 reads CASSRELAGGPRSYEQYF. The DNA of the CDR3 is TGTGCCAGCAGCCGCGAGCTAGCGGGAGGGCCACGCTCCTACGAGCAGTACTTC.

This clonotype showed up just a few times. The chain has TRBV7-9 and TRBJ1-2, with 8 bases lining up with TRBD1. The CDR3 contains 14 residues. The germline V gene has CDR1 SEHNR and CDR2 FQNEAQ (reference sequence). V was clipped by 5 bases and J by 8 bases; unmatched bases: 10. In DNA, the CDR3 is TGTGCCAGCAGCAACCGACAGGGGATGGGAGGCTACACCTTC. Translated, it gives CASSNRQGMGGYTF.

This clonotype came up many times. At one end the junction does not follow the germline gene, possibly because of a read error. V gene TRBV28 combines with J gene TRBJ2-3, with 7 bases that match TRBD1. The length of the CDR3 is 16 residues. From germline, CDR1 is MDHEN and CDR2 SYDVKM. The CDR3 DNA reads as TGTGCCAGCAGTTCCCCCTCTTCGACAGGGTCAGAGACGCAGTATTTT. Protein product: CASSSPSSTGSETQYF.

This clonotype was detected ten times or more. In nucleotides, the CDR3 is TGCAGTGCTGCGATGGAGGGCTACCCCCTCTCTGGAAACACCATATATTTT. Residues: CSAAMEGYPLSGNTIYF. The chain uses TRBV20-1 and TRBJ1-3; the D is unclear. CDR3 length: 17 residues. V lost 5 bases, J lost 0 bases, and 20 bases lay in between. From germline, CDR1 is DFQATT and CDR2 SNEGSKA (reference sequence).

This clonotype was counted at least ten times. This chain links TRBV29-1 with TRBJ2-7; 9 nucleotides match TRBD1. The CDR3 is 12 residues long. J gave up 5 bases and V 4 bases, and 3 bases lay outside the gene matches. The germline V gene has CDR1 SQVTM and CDR2 ANQGSEA. The DNA of the CDR3 is TGCAGCGTTGCCGGGACAGGGAACGAGCAGTACTTC. Its protein is CSVAGTGNEQYF.

This clonotype came up a few times. The gene calls are TRBV7-9 and TRBJ1-2; maybe TRBD1 (6 bases). The CDR3 sequence is 13 residues long. V lost 3 bases to trimming and J lost 6 bases, with 11 bases between them. Per germline, CDR1 SEHNR and CDR2 FQNEAQ (reference sequence). This CDR3 reads CASSLVYRDGYTF. The CDR3 region has the DNA TGTGCCAGCAGCTTGGTTTACAGGGATGGCTACACCTTC.

This clonotype has at least ten counts. The chain links TRBV2 to TRBJ1-1; 9 nucleotides agree with TRBD1. Germline CDR1 reads SNHLY; CDR2 reads FYNNEI. This CDR3 region has 12 residues. Trimming cost V 9 bases and J 7 bases; bases outside gene matches: 6. This CDR3 reads CASLQGAGEAFF. The DNA for the CDR3 is TGTGCCAGTCTACAGGGGGCCGGTGAAGCTTTCTTT.

This clonotype was counted many times. This rearrangement joins TRBV12-3 or TRBV12-4 to TRBJ2-1; 8 positions match TRBD2. The ends lost 4 bases at V and 8 bases at J; junction bases unmatched: 10. The CDR3 extends over 15 amino acids. CDR3 nucleotide sequence: TGTGCCAGCAGTTCCTTGACTAGCGTCCATGATGAGCAGTTCTTC. Translated: CASSSLTSVHDEQFF.

The chain is built from TRBV5-1 and TRBJ2-5; D could derive from TRBD1 or TRBD2 (5 bases each). Germline V gives CDR1 SGHRS, CDR2 YFSETQ. This CDR3 has 11 residues. V was trimmed by 9 bases and J by 5 bases, leaving 11 bases between them. The CDR3 loop is CATKWGETQYF. The CDR3 DNA reads TGCGCCACCAAGTGGGGGGAGACCCAGTACTTC.

This clonotype was seen at least ten times. The chain carries TRBV5-6 and TRBJ2-1; weak D call: TRBD2 (6 bases). Germline loops: CDR1 SGHDT, CDR2 YYEEEE. The CDR3 is made up of 14 amino acids. Deletions cut 4 bases from V and 3 bases from J, with 11 bases between. The CDR3 bases are TGTGCCAGCAGCCGACCGACTAGCTACAATGAGCAGTTCTTC. Translation: CASSRPTSYNEQFF.

Concerning this clonotype itself: A much larger clone is a single base away; this may be a read error. This chain connects TRBV3-1 to TRBJ2-1; tentatively, D is TRBD2 (6 bases). Germline V gene sequence: CDR1 LGHDT, CDR2 YNNKEL (reference sequence). Trimming took off 4 bases at V and 8 bases at J, with 18 bases between the two ends. The CDR3 is 15 residues long. The CDR3 spells CASSPSAGNADEQFF. CDR3 sequence (DNA): TGTGCCAGCAGCCCTAGCGCCGGGAATGCCGATGAGCAGTTCTTC.